The T cell receptor beta chain under discussion was sequenced for a study of siplizumab effects on memory and regulatory T cells. V trimming: 2 bases; J trimming: 8 bases; junction bases outside the gene matches: 12. The CDR3 is made up of 16 amino acids. The germline V gene has CDR1 LGHNA and CDR2 YNFKEQ. Study results and caveats: Greater diversity than memory cells seemed evident in naive T cells, which also appeared to be major alloresponse contributors. Roughly 80-97% of proliferating CD4+ or CD8+ clones defied assignment to a naive or memory phenotype. The authors mapped only a minor fraction of alloreactive clones to unstimulated subsets.

Points on this clone: The antigen remains undetermined.

Assay: immunoSEQ multiplex PCR; the TCRdb copy retains only in-frame clones and omits some. Here the sample spans more than 85,000 clones, 80% to 95% being singletons. This sequence was found in a human donor in good health. The chain employs TRBV4-2 and TRBJ2-4; 7 bases are shared with TRBD2. The specimen was CD4+ T cells sorted from blood. In DNA form, the CDR3 reads TGTGCCAGCAGCCAACCGGGGAGGGCGGGGCCGGACATTCAGTACTTC. Translation: CASSQPGRAGPDIQYF.